A single sample gave rise to the 6 T cell receptor beta chains below, sequenced in a study of T cell responses to AZD1222 COVID-19 vaccine. Produced via immunoSEQ multiplex PCR; TCRdb's table is partial and in-frame only. The profile covers tens of thousands of clones, with around 86% appearing a single time and less than 2.5% taken by the ten largest. The starting material was peripheral blood, obtained on day 0 of AZD1222 vaccination. These receptors were taken from an adult in good health.

This chain connects TRBV7-9 to TRBJ1-1; D unresolved. The CDR3 sequence is 15 residues long. Per the germline V gene, CDR1 is SEHNR and CDR2 is FQNEAQ (reference sequence). Trimming removed 2 bases at V and 1 base at J, with 11 bases between. The CDR3 DNA follows: TGTGCCAGCAGCTTATCGGGCTTGGCGAACACTGAAGCTTTCTTT. It yields the protein CASSLSGLANTEAFF.

V and J are TRBV7-9 and TRBJ2-2; TRBD1 matches 8 bases. There are 14 residues in the CDR3. Germline V gene lookup returns CDR1 SEHNR and CDR2 FQNEAQ (reference sequence). J lost 3 bases, V lost 4 bases, and 1 base had no gene match. CDR3 sequence (DNA): TGTGCCAGCAGCTCGACAGGGGACACCGGGGAGCTGTTTTTT. Translation: CASSSTGDTGELFF.

This clone was recorded once. The chain has TRBV5-4 and TRBJ1-1; 8 nucleotides align to TRBD1. CDR1 and CDR2 from the germline V gene are SGHNT and YYREEE (reference sequence). V lost 2 bases and J lost 7; bases outside the gene matches: 7. This CDR3 contains 14 residues. CDR3 region: CASSLLTGEDEAFF. CDR3 nucleotides: TGTGCCAGCAGCTTATTGACAGGGGAGGATGAAGCTTTCTTT.

V and J are TRBV9 and TRBJ1-2, with a weak D call TRBD1 (5 bases). Germline lookup yields CDR1 SGDLS and CDR2 YYNGEE. The CDR3 loop spans 15 amino acids. V shed 0 bases and J shed 4 bases, with 13 bases lying between them. The CDR3 sequence is CASSVEPDSPYGYTF. The CDR3 DNA sequence: TGTGCCAGCAGCGTAGAGCCCGACAGTCCCTATGGCTACACCTTC. Filled out from reference TRBV9 and TRBJ1-2, the complete variable domain reads DSGVTQTPKHLITATGQRVTLRCSPRSGDLSVYWYQQSLDQGLQFLIQYYNGEERAKGNILERFSAQQFPDLHSELNLSSLELGDSALYFCASSVEPDSPYGYTFGSGTRLTVV.

The chain links TRBV3-1 (or the pseudogene TRBV3-2) to TRBJ1-2; TRBD1 matches 11 bases. J gave up 4 bases and V 5 bases, and 6 bases lay outside the gene matches. Looked up from germline, CDR1 is LGHDT and CDR2 is YNNKEL (reference sequence). The CDR3 contains 15 residues. CDR3 DNA: TGTGCCAGCAGCAGGAGGACAGGGGGCTCCTATGGCTACACCTTC. Its translation: CASSRRTGGSYGYTF.

This sequence joins TRBV11-2 and TRBJ1-1, with 9 nucleotides matching TRBD1. V lost 1 base to trimming and J lost 9 bases; unmatched junction nucleotides: 3. Germline assignment: CDR1 SGHAT and CDR2 FQNNGV. The CDR3 consists of 13 residues. CDR3 region: CASSLGQGVQAFF. CDR3 bases: TGTGCCAGCAGCTTAGGACAGGGGGTGCAAGCTTTCTTT.